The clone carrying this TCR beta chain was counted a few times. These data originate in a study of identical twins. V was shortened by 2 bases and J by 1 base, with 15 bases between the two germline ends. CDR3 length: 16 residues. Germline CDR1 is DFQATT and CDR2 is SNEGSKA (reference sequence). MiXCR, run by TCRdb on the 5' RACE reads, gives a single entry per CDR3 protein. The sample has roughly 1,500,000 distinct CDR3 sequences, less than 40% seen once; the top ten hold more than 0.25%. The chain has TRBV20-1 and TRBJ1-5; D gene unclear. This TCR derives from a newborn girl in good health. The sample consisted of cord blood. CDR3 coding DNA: TGCAGTGCTAGAAAGTCGCGTGCGCTCAGCAATCAGCCCCAGCATTTT. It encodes CSARKSRALSNQPQHF.